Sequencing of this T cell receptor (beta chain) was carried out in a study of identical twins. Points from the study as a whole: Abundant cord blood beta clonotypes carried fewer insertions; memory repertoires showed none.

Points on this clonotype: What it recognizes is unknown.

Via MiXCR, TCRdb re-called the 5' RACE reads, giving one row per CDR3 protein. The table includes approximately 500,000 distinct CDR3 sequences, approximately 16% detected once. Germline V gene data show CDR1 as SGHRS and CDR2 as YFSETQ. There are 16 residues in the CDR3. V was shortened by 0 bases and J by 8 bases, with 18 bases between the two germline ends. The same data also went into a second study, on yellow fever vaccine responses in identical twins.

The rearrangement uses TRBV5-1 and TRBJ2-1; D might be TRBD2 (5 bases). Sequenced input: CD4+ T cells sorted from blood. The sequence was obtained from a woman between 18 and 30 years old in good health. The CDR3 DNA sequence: TGCGCCAGCAGCTTGGTTCGGGGTTCTAAGGCGGATGAGCAGTTCTTC. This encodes CASSLVRGSKADEQFF.